Given below is one T cell receptor beta chain in context. This specimen comes from a study of blood T cells in healthy people across ages. Through a sample-barcoded 5' primer and a J-beta primer mix, a second PCR was run for roughly 6 to 12 cycles. MiXCR, run by TCRdb on the 5' RACE reads, gives a single entry per CDR3 protein. The table shows under 2 million distinct CDR3 sequences, with roughly a third occurring only once. This CDR3 has 13 residues. The ends lost 7 bases at V and 5 bases at J; junction bases unmatched: 10. The germline gives CDR1 DFQATT, CDR2 SNEGSKA (reference sequence). The chain uses TRBV20-1 and TRBJ1-1, with 7 bases identical to TRBD1. This TCR came from a woman in her twenties or thirties in good health. The sequencing sample was made of blood. CDR3 sequence reads: CSGIGRGDTEAFF. The CDR3 region has the DNA TGCAGTGGTATAGGCAGGGGGGATACTGAAGCTTTCTTT.